This T cell receptor beta chain was sequenced during a study of blood T cell repertoires in COVID-19. Study information: Acute and convalescent COVID-19 samples came from the United States, Italy and Spain. Sources were T cells, B-cell-depleted T cells, or PBMCs; the material itself was cDNA or gDNA.

Under the authors' procedure: Estimates of nucleated cell counts were drawn from the amplification of reference gene primers. Assay: immunoSEQ multiplex PCR; the TCRdb copy retains only in-frame clones and omits some. V and J calls plus clone size are reproduced from that table; the DNA served to infer D and trimming. This sample yields about 140,000 clones, of which 70% to 85% are seen a single time; less than 4.5% belongs to the top ten. With V trimmed by 1 base and J by 6 bases, 3 bases remained unmatched. The CDR3 contains 15 residues. Looked up from germline, CDR1 is KGHSH and CDR2 is LQKENI. The TCR sequence derives from a man aged 55 to 69 with acute or convalescent COVID-19. The rearrangement links TRBV18 to TRBJ2-1; TRBD2 matches 10 bases. Sequenced: peripheral blood. Here the CDR3 DNA reads TGTGCCAGCTCACCACGGCCTAGCGGGAGCAATGAGCAGTTCTTC. Translation gives CASSPRPSGSNEQFF.